This T cell receptor (beta chain) stems from a study of vaccination and CD4 T cells after COVID-19. Study summary: Overlapping spike peptides from SARS-CoV-2, HCoV-NL63, HCoV-OC43 and HCoV-229E served to stimulate the cells.

V gave up 8 bases and J gave up 3 bases; unmatched junction bases: 11. The CDR3 loop spans 15 amino acids. Germline assignment: CDR1 SGHVS and CDR2 FQNEAQ. As for this clonotype: The antigen remains undetermined.

Treatment indicated: roughly 10-day PBMC culture with coronavirus spike peptide pools or control peptides (ViraFEST assay). Isolation of CD4+ T cells by negative selection took place after 10 days of culture. With the Oncomine TCR Beta short-read assay, DNA from cultured CD4+ T cells was sequenced. TCRdb re-called the PCR reads with MiXCR, one entry per CDR3 protein. Among 15,000 to 20,000 distinct CDR3 sequences, over 65% were seen once, and the ten largest hold 15% to 20%. The sample comprised CD4+ T cells from blood, cultured in vitro. This chain uses TRBV7-8 with TRBJ2-7; 9 bases are a match to TRBD1. This clonotype was sampled from a human donor who had recovered from COVID-19. CDR3 amino acids: CASGTGPRGGYEQYF. DNA for the CDR3: TGTGCCAGCGGGACAGGGCCAAGGGGGGGCTACGAGCAGTACTTC.